The entry that follows covers one T cell receptor (beta chain) sequence. Its antigen remains unidentified. Amplification targeted TCR beta CDR3 regions from RNA transcripts. RT-PCR in the first round (using the HTBI primer set) targeted the TCR CDR3. TCRdb recomputed calls from the multiplex PCR reads with MiXCR, one row per CDR3 protein. The repertoire holds almost 350,000 distinct CDR3 sequences, with about a sixth as singletons. This specimen comes from a study of T cells in Graves' hyperthyroidism and ophthalmopathy. Whole-study results and caveats: Most clonotypes expanded in thyroid above 0.001 were likewise present in blood. The model's output predicted ophthalmopathy at a median of roughly seven months prior to onset. A 13 V-J signature model discriminated ophthalmopathy versus stable hyperthyroidism.

CDR3 length equals 15 residues. The ends lost 5 bases at V and 5 bases at J; junction bases unmatched: 7. The germline CDR1 and CDR2 sequences are SGHAT and FQNNGV. The receptor comes from a woman aged 40 to 49 with Graves' ophthalmopathy. The genes are TRBV11-2 and TRBJ2-5; 11 bases map to TRBD2. What was sequenced was blood. CDR3 nucleotides: TGTGCCAGCAGCCTAACTAGCGGGAGTTTTGAGACCCAGTACTTC. This translates into CASSLTSGSFETQYF. The whole variable domain, remainder taken from reference TRBV11-2 and TRBJ2-5, is EAGVAQSPRYKIIEKRQSVAFWCNPISGHATLYWYQQILGQGPKLLIQFQNNGVVDDSQLPKDRFSAERLKGVDSTLKIQPAKLEDSAVYLCASSLTSGSFETQYFGPGTRLLVL.